A single sample is the source of the 12 T cell receptor beta chains below, sequenced in a study of CXCR3-negative and CXCR3-positive naive CD8 T cells. Antigen specificity for these receptors is unknown. Overall study findings and caveats: The study found more hydrophobic TRB CDR3s in CXCR3-positive naive cells than in CXCR3-negative naive cells.

Libraries were UMI-labeled 5' RACE TRB cDNA. With the 5' RACE reads reprocessed, TCRdb shows one record per CDR3 protein and no DNA. In total, the table holds just under 90,000 distinct CDR3 sequences. What was sequenced was naive CXCR3+ CD8+ T cells from blood. Subset reported: CD45RO-CCR7+CD27+CD95- naive CD8+ T cells expressing CXCR3 (TNR3+). Receptors originate from a human donor in good health. Some clones in this sample may be carry-over from other donors' samples.

The rearrangement links TRBV5-5 to TRBJ2-2; without DNA, the TCRdb call of TRBD1 cannot be checked. The CDR3 has 18 amino acids. CDR1 and CDR2 from the germline V gene are SGHKS and YYEKEE (reference sequence). The chain's CDR3 is CASSFVLEVGRKSGEQFF.

This chain links TRBV6-4 with TRBJ2-5. The CDR3 spans 14 residues. Per the germline V gene, CDR1 is MRHNA and CDR2 is SNTAGT. The CDR3 spells CASSDSGVEETQYF.

This chain connects TRBV28 to TRBJ2-3; as DNA is missing, the TRBD1 call by TCRdb cannot be tested. The V gene's germline CDR1 is MDHEN and CDR2 SYDVKM. The CDR3 is 16 amino acids. The CDR3 spells CASSFFEGGRIDTQYF.

The rearrangement links TRBV28 to TRBJ1-1; without DNA, the TCRdb call of TRBD1 cannot be checked. CDR1 MDHEN and CDR2 SYDVKM come from the germline V gene. The CDR3 covers 14 residues. CDR3 in amino acids: CASRWGRMNTEAFF. Full variable domain (missing parts from reference TRBV28 and TRBJ1-1): DVKVTQSSRYLVKRTGEKVFLECVQDMDHENMFWYRQDPGLGLRLIYFSYDVKMKEKGDIPEGYSVSREKKERFSLILESASTNQTSMYLCASRWGRMNTEAFFGQGTRLTVV.

The rearrangement links TRBV28 to TRBJ2-5; as DNA is missing, the TRBD1 call by TCRdb cannot be tested. The V gene's germline CDR1 is MDHEN and CDR2 SYDVKM. CDR3 length equals 13 residues. The CDR3 protein is CATRPHAQETQYF.

The V and J genes are TRBV7-9 and TRBJ1-1. This CDR3 is 14 amino acids long. The germline V gene encodes CDR1 SEHNR and CDR2 FQNEAQ (reference sequence). The CDR3 protein is CASSLDGKFAEAFF. The full variable domain, rest sourced from reference TRBV7-9 and TRBJ1-1, is DTGVSQNPRHKITKRGQNVTFRCDPISEHNRLYWYRQTLGQGPEFLTYFQNEAQLEKSRLLSDRFSAERPKGSFSTLEIQRTEQGDSAMYLCASSLDGKFAEAFFGQGTRLTVV.

The gene calls are TRBV13 and TRBJ2-3; the TRBD2 assignment by TCRdb is unverifiable without DNA. Germline CDR1 PRHDT, CDR2 FYEKMQ (reference sequence). This CDR3 spans 15 amino acids. This chain's CDR3 is CASSSAGGPSDTQYF.

The V gene is TRBV7-6, the J gene TRBJ2-7; checking the TCRdb D call of TRBD1 is not possible without DNA. The germline gives CDR1 SGHVS, CDR2 FNYEAQ. This CDR3 is 13 amino acids long. The CDR3 sequence is CASSLEGGYEQYF.

The rearrangement links TRBV7-6 to TRBJ2-7; TCRdb's D call of TRBD2 is untestable without DNA. Germline lookup yields CDR1 SGHVS and CDR2 FNYEAQ. CDR3 size: 13 residues. CDR3 loop: CASSSSGGDEQYF.

V and J are TRBV20-1 and TRBJ2-1; the D call of TRBD1 rests on TCRdb alone, since no DNA is present to check it. This CDR3 has 14 residues. Germline V gene sequence: CDR1 DFQATT, CDR2 SNEGSKA (reference sequence). The CDR3 sequence is CSASGIPYGDEQFF.

The CDR3 sequence: CAISDRGQETQYF. This chain connects TRBV10-3 to TRBJ2-5. CDR3 length equals 13 residues. Germline values: CDR1 ENHRY, CDR2 SYGVKD.

The chain links TRBV19 to TRBJ2-1; TCRdb's D call of TRBD1 is untestable without DNA. This CDR3 region has 15 residues. Germline V gene data show CDR1 as LNHDA and CDR2 as SQIVND (reference sequence). Here the CDR3 reads CAPEDERDRVNEQFF.